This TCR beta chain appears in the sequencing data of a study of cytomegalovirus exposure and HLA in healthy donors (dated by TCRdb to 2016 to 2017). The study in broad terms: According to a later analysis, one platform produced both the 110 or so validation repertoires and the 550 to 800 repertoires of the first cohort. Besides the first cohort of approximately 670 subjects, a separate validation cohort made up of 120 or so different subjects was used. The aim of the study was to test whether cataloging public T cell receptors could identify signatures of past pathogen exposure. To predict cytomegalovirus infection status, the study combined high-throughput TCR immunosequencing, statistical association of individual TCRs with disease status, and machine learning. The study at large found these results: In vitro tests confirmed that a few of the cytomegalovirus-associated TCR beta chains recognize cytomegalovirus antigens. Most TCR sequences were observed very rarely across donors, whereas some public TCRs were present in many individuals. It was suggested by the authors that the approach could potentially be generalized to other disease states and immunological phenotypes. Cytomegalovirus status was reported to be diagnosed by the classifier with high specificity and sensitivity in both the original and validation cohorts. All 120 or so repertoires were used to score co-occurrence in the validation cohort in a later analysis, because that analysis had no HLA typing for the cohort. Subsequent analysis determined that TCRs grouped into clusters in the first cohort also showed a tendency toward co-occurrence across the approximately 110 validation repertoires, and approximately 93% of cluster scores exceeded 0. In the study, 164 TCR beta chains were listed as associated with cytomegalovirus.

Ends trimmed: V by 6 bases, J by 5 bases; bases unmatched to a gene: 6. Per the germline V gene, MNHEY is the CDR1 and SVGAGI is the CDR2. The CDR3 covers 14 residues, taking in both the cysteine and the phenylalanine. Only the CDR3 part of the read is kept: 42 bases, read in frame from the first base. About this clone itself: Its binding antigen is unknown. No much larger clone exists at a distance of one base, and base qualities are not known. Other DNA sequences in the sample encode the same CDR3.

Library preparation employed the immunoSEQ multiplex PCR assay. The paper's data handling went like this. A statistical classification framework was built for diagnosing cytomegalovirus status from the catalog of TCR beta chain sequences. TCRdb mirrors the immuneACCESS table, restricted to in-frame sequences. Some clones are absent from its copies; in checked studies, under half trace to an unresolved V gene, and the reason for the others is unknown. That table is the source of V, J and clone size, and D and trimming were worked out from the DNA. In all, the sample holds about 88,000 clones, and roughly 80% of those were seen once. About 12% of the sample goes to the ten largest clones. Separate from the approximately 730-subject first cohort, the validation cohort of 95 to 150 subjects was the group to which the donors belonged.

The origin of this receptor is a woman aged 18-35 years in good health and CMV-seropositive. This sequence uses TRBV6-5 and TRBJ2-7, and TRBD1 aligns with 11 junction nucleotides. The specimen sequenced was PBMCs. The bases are TGTGCCAGCAGCCGGGACAGGGGGTATCACGAGCAGTACTTC. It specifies CASSRDRGYHEQYF.